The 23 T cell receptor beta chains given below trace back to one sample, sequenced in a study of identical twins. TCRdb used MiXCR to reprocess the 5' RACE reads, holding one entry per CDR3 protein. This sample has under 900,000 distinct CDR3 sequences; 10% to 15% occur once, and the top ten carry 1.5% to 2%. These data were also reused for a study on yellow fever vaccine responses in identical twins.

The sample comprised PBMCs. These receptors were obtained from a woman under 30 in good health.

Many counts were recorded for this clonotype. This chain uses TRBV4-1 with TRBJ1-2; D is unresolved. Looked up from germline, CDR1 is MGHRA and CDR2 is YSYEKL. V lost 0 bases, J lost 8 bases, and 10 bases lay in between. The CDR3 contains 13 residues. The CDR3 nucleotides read TGCGCCAGCAGCCAAGATTGGAGTGAGGGCTACACCTTC. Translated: CASSQDWSEGYTF.

CDR3 in amino acids: CASSPTETNYGYTF. The CDR3 DNA reads TGTGCCAGCTCACCGACAGAAACTAACTATGGCTACACCTTC. The J gene is TRBJ1-2, the V gene TRBV18, with D possibly being TRBD1 (5 bases). The CDR3 is made up of 14 amino acids. V was clipped by 3 bases and J by 0 bases, with 8 bases between them. Germline lookup yields CDR1 KGHSH and CDR2 LQKENI.

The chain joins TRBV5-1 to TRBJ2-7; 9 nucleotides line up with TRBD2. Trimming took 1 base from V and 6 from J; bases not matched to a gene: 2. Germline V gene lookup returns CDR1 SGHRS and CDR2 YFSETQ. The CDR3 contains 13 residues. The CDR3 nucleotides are TGCGCCAGCAGCTTGATAGCGGGAGTCGAGCAGTACTTC. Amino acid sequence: CASSLIAGVEQYF. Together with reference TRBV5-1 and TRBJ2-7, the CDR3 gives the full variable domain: KAGVTQTPRYLIKTRGQQVTLSCSPISGHRSVSWYQQTPGQGLQFLFEYFSETQRNKGNFPGRFSGRQFSNSRSEMNVSTLELGDSALYLCASSLIAGVEQYFGPGTRLTVT.

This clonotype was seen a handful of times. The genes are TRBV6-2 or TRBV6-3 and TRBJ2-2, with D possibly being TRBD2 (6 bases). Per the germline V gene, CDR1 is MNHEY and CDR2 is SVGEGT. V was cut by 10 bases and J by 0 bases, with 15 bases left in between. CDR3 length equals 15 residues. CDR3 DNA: TGTGCCACCCTTTGGGGGGTACCGAACACCGGGGAGCTGTTTTTT. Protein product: CATLWGVPNTGELFF.

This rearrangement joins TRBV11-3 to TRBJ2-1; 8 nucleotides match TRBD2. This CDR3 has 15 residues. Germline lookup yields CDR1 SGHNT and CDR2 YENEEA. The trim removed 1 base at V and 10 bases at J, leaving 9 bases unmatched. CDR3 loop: CASSLGGLAGTEQFF. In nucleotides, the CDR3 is TGTGCCAGCAGCTTAGGTGGGCTAGCGGGTACCGAGCAGTTCTTC.

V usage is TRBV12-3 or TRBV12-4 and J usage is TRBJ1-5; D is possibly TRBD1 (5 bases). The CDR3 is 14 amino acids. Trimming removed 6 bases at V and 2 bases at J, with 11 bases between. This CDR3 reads CASRAQAGNQPQHF. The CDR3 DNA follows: TGTGCCAGCAGAGCACAGGCTGGCAATCAGCCCCAGCATTTT.

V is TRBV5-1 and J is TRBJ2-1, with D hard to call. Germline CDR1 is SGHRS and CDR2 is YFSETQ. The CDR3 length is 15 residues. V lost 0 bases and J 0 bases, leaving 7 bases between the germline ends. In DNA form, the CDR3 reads TGCGCCAGCAGCTTGGGGTTTTACTCCTACAATGAGCAGTTCTTC. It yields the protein CASSLGFYSYNEQFF.

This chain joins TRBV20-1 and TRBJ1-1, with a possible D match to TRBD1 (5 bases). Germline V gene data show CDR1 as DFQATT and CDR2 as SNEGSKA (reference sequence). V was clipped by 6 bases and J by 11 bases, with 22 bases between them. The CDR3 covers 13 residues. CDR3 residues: CSAGPGRGKRAFF. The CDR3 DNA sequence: TGCAGTGCCGGACCGGGGAGGGGCAAAAGGGCTTTCTTT.

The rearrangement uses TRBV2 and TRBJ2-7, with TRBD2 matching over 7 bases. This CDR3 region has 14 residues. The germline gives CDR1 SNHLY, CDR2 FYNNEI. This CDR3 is CASSDPGLGPLGDV. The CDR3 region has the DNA TGTGCCAGCAGTGACCCCGGACTAGGCCCTCTTGGGGACGTC.

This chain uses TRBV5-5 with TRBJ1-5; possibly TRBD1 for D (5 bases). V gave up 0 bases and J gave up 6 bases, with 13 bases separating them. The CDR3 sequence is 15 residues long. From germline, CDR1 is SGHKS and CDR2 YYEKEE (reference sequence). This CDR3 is CASSLAEGAVQPQHF. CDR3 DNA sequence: TGTGCCAGCAGCTTGGCCGAAGGGGCAGTTCAGCCCCAGCATTTT.

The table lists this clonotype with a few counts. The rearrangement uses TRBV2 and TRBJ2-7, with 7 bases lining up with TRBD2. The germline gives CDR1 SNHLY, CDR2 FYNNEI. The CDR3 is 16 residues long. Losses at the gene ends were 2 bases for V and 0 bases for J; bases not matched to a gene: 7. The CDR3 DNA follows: TGTGCCAGCAGTGAAATCCGGGACTACCCCTCCTACGAGCAGTACTTC. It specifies CASSEIRDYPSYEQYF.

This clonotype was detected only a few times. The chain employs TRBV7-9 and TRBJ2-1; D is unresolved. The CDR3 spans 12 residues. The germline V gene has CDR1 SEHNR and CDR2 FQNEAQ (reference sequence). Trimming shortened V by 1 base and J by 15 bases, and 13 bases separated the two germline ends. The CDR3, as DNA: TGTGCCAGCAGCTTAGAGAGCCGCCAAGGGTTCTTC. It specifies CASSLESRQGFF.

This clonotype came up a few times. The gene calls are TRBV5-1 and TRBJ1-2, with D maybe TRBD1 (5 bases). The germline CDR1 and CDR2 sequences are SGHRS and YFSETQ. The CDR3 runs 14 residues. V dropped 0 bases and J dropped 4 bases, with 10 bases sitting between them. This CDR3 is CASSLVGGTYGYTF. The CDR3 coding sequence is TGCGCCAGCAGCTTGGTTGGGGGGACCTATGGCTACACCTTC. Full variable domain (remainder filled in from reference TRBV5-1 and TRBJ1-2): KAGVTQTPRYLIKTRGQQVTLSCSPISGHRSVSWYQQTPGQGLQFLFEYFSETQRNKGNFPGRFSGRQFSNSRSEMNVSTLELGDSALYLCASSLVGGTYGYTFGSGTRLTVV.

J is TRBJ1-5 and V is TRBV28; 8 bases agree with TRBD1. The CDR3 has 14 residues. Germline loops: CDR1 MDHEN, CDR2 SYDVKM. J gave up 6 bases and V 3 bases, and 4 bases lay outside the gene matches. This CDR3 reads CASSFQGAGQPQHF. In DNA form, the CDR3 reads TGTGCCAGCAGTTTTCAGGGGGCCGGTCAGCCCCAGCATTTT.

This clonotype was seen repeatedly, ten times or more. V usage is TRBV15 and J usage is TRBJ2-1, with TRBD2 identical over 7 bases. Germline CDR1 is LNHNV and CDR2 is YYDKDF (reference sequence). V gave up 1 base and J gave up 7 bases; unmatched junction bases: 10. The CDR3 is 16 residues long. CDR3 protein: CATSRGAGAIENEQFF. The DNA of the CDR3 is TGTGCCACCAGCAGAGGTGCGGGAGCCATTGAAAATGAGCAGTTCTTC.

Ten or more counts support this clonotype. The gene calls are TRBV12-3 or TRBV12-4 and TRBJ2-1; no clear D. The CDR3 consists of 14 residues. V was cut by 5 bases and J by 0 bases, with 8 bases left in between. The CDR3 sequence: CASSPESSYNEQFF. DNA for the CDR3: TGTGCCAGCAGTCCAGAGAGCTCCTACAATGAGCAGTTCTTC.

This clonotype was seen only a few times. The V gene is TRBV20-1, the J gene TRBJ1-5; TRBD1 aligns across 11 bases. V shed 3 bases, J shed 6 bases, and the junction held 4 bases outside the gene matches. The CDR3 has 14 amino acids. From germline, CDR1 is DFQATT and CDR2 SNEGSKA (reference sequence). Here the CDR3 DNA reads TGCAGTGCTAGCCCCGGGACAGGGGGTCAGCCCCAGCATTTT. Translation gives CSASPGTGGQPQHF.

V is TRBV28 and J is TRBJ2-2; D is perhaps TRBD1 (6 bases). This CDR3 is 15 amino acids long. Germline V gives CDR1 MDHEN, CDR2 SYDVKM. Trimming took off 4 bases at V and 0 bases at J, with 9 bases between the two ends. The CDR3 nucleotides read TGTGCCAGCAGTTGGACAGACCCGAACACCGGGGAGCTGTTTTTT. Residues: CASSWTDPNTGELFF.

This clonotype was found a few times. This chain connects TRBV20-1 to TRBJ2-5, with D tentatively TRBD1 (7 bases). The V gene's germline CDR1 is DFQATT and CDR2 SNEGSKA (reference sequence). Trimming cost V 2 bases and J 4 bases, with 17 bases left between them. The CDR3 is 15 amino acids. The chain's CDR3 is CSARPGDRESETQYF. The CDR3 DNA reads TGCAGTGCTAGACCGGGGGACAGAGAGTCAGAGACCCAGTACTTC.

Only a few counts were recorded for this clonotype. CDR3 DNA sequence: TGCGCCAGCGGTGAACTAGCGGGGGCCCTATTCCCTTCAAGGCAGTTCTTC. Its protein product is CASGELAGALFPSRQFF. This sequence joins TRBV5-1 and TRBJ2-1, with 11 nucleotides matching TRBD2. Germline loops: CDR1 SGHRS, CDR2 YFSETQ. The junction had 21 bases not matched to a gene; V was cut back by 7 bases and J by 12 bases. The length of the CDR3 is 17 residues.

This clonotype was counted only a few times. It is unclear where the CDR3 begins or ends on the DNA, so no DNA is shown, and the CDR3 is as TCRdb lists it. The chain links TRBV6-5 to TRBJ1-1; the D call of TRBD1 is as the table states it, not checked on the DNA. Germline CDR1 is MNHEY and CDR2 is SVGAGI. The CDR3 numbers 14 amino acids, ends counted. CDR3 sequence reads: CASILGQGAAEAFF.

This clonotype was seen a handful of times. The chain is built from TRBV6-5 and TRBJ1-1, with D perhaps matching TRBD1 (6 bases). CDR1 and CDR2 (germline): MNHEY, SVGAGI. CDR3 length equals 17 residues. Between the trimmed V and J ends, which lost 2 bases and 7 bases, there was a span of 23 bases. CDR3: CASSYPTQSTGTDEAFF. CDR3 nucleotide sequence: TGTGCCAGCAGTTACCCCACCCAATCAACAGGGACTGATGAAGCTTTCTTT.

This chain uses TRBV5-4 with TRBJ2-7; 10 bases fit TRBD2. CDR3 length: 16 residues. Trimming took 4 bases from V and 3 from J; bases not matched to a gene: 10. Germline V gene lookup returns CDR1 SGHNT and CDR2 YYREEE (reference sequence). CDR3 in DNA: TGTGCCAGCAGCACCCAACCCGGGACTAGCGACTACGAGCAGTACTTC. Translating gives CASSTQPGTSDYEQYF.